A selection of T cell receptor beta chains follows, all from one sample in a study of T-cell reconstitution after alpha-beta-depleted transplantation in children. TCRdb re-derived calls from the PCR reads in MiXCR, one entry per CDR3 protein. Among about 230,000 distinct CDR3 sequences listed, about 9.2% were seen once. This specimen consisted of PBMCs from the stem cell graft donor, obtained from the stem cell graft. These receptors were taken from a human donor who donated a stem cell graft to a child with acute lymphoblastic leukemia. The CDR3 runs from the conserved cysteine through the conserved F or W. The D gene is left open where the match is weak. Some rows have no size entry. The others give once, few or many, or a class for an expanded clone.

abundance: many
j_gene: TRBJ2-7
d_gene: TRBD1
v_gene: TRBV6-2/TRBV6-3
CDR3nt: TGTGCCAGCAGTTCGCCAGGGGGCGGAGTAAACGAGCAGTACTTC
CDR3aa: CASSSPGGGVNEQYF

abundance: many
j_gene: TRBJ1-5
d_gene: NA
v_gene: TRBV7-9
CDR3nt: TGTGCCAGCAGCTTAGGTCGAGGTTCCGATCAGCCCCAGCATTTT
CDR3aa: CASSLGRGSDQPQHF

abundance: few
j_gene: TRBJ1-1
d_gene: NA
v_gene: TRBV24-1
CDR3nt: TGTGCCACCAGTGCAGACGGGAGAAGGGCTTTCTTT
CDR3aa: CATSADGRRAFF

abundance: few
j_gene: TRBJ2-2
d_gene: TRBD1
v_gene: TRBV24-1
CDR3nt: TGTGCCACCAGTGCCGTAACTCCGGGACAGGGGGCAAGTGGGGAGCTGTTTTTT
CDR3aa: CATSAVTPGQGASGELFF

abundance: NA
j_gene: TRBJ1-5
d_gene: NA
v_gene: TRBV6-5
CDR3nt: TGTGCCAGCAGTTGGACCCGGGACAGCAATCAGCCCCAGCATTTT
CDR3aa: CASSWTRDSNQPQHF

abundance: NA
j_gene: TRBJ2-1
d_gene: TRBD2
v_gene: TRBV20-1
CDR3nt: TGCAGTGCTGTAACCGGGACTAGCGTATCGAATGAGCAGTTCTTC
CDR3aa: CSAVTGTSVSNEQFF

abundance: NA
j_gene: TRBJ1-6
d_gene: TRBD1
v_gene: TRBV5-1
CDR3nt: TGCGCCAGCAGCTTGGGGACAGGCCAGGGACCCCTCCACTTT
CDR3aa: CASSLGTGQGPLHF

abundance: few
j_gene: TRBJ1-1
d_gene: NA
v_gene: TRBV7-8
CDR3nt: TGTGCCAGCAGTGGGGGGCAACAGGAGAACACTGAAGCTTTCTTT
CDR3aa: CASSGGQQENTEAFF

abundance: few
j_gene: TRBJ2-4
d_gene: NA
v_gene: TRBV20-1
CDR3nt: TGCAGTGCTATTGAGGGGGGTAAAAACATTCAGTACTTC
CDR3aa: CSAIEGGKNIQYF

abundance: NA
j_gene: TRBJ1-4
d_gene: NA
v_gene: TRBV11-2
CDR3nt: TGTGCCAGCAGCTTATTTGAGGCGGCAGCGGCGGAAAAACTGTTTTTT
CDR3aa: CASSLFEAAAAEKLFF

abundance: NA
j_gene: TRBJ2-7
d_gene: NA
v_gene: TRBV6-1
CDR3nt: TGTGCCAGCAGTGAATTGGTCTACGAGCAGTACTTC
CDR3aa: CASSELVYEQYF

abundance: many
j_gene: TRBJ1-3
d_gene: TRBD1
v_gene: TRBV5-1
CDR3nt: TGCGCCAGCAGCCTCCGGGACAGCGGAAACACCATATATTTT
CDR3aa: CASSLRDSGNTIYF

abundance: NA
j_gene: TRBJ2-6
d_gene: NA
v_gene: TRBV29-1
CDR3nt: TGCAGCGTTGAAGGAGGCCAGGGCCGGAGCTCTGGGGCCAACGTCCTGACTTTC
CDR3aa: CSVEGGQGRSSGANVLTF

abundance: few
j_gene: TRBJ1-1
d_gene: TRBD1
v_gene: TRBV5-1
CDR3nt: TGCGCCAGCAGCTTGGGTCAGGGGGGGAACACTGAAGCTTTCTTT
CDR3aa: CASSLGQGGNTEAFF

abundance: many
j_gene: TRBJ1-1
d_gene: NA
v_gene: TRBV30
CDR3nt: TGTGCCTGGACTGCCTTGCTGGACACTGAAGCTTTCTTT
CDR3aa: CAWTALLDTEAFF

abundance: many
j_gene: TRBJ1-2
d_gene: NA
v_gene: TRBV10-3
CDR3nt: TGTGCCATCAGTGAAGTTAACTATGGCTACACCTTC
CDR3aa: CAISEVNYGYTF

abundance: many
j_gene: TRBJ2-1
d_gene: NA
v_gene: TRBV7-9
CDR3nt: TGTGCCAGCAGCTTAGTGGGAGGGGGCTCCTACAATGAGCAGTTCTTC
CDR3aa: CASSLVGGGSYNEQFF

abundance: NA
j_gene: TRBJ2-4
d_gene: NA
v_gene: TRBV19
CDR3nt: TGTGCCAGTTCCGTGGGTAACATTCAGTACTTC
CDR3aa: CASSVGNIQYF

abundance: NA
j_gene: TRBJ2-5
d_gene: TRBD1
v_gene: TRBV20-1
CDR3nt: TGCAGTGCTAGACATCCCGGGACAGGGTTCGAGACCCAGTACTTC
CDR3aa: CSARHPGTGFETQYF

abundance: NA
j_gene: TRBJ2-1
d_gene: NA
v_gene: TRBV11-1
CDR3nt: TGTGCCAGCAGTTTTCGAGGGCAGGGCTACGAGCAGTTCTTC
CDR3aa: CASSFRGQGYEQFF

abundance: NA
j_gene: TRBJ2-3
d_gene: TRBD2
v_gene: TRBV7-9
CDR3nt: TGTGCCAGCAGCCCATCATGGCGGGGGGTTGCAGATACGCAGTATTTT
CDR3aa: CASSPSWRGVADTQYF

abundance: many
j_gene: TRBJ1-2
d_gene: NA
v_gene: TRBV6-1
CDR3nt: TGTGCCAGCAGTACCCGGGACTCCTATGGCTACACCTTC
CDR3aa: CASSTRDSYGYTF

abundance: few
j_gene: TRBJ2-3
d_gene: NA
v_gene: TRBV12-3/TRBV12-4
CDR3nt: TGTGCCAGCAGACCAGGGACCCTAAGGGGTACGCAGTATTTT
CDR3aa: CASRPGTLRGTQYF

abundance: NA
j_gene: TRBJ2-3
d_gene: NA
v_gene: TRBV7-8
CDR3nt: TGTGCCAGCAGCCGACGTGAGGAGGTCCGACCGAGCACAGATACGCAGTATTTT
CDR3aa: CASSRREEVRPSTDTQYF

abundance: few
j_gene: TRBJ1-4
d_gene: TRBD1
v_gene: TRBV11-3
CDR3nt: TGTGCCAGCAGCCCAGCCCCCAGGGGGGAAATGCATGAAAAACTGTTTTTT
CDR3aa: CASSPAPRGEMHEKLFF

abundance: NA
j_gene: TRBJ2-1
d_gene: NA
v_gene: TRBV20-1
CDR3nt: TGCAGTGCTAGTTTTGCGGCGGGGCAATACAATGAGCAGTTCTTC
CDR3aa: CSASFAAGQYNEQFF

abundance: NA
j_gene: TRBJ2-5
d_gene: TRBD1
v_gene: TRBV6-1
CDR3nt: TGTGCCACCAACTTAGACAGGGGAGGAGAGACCCAGTACTTC
CDR3aa: CATNLDRGGETQYF

abundance: NA
j_gene: TRBJ1-4
d_gene: NA
v_gene: TRBV27
CDR3nt: TGTGCCAGCCGCCCTTCTCGGGTTGAAAAACTGTTTTTT
CDR3aa: CASRPSRVEKLFF

abundance: NA
j_gene: TRBJ2-2
d_gene: NA
v_gene: TRBV10-2
CDR3nt: TGCGCCAGCGCCGAAATGCCCGGGGAGCTGTTTTTT
CDR3aa: CASAEMPGELFF

abundance: many
j_gene: TRBJ2-5
d_gene: NA
v_gene: TRBV7-8
CDR3nt: TGTGCCAGCAGAAGATCCAGGGGGGGTCCCCTGGGGGAGACCCAGTACTTC
CDR3aa: CASRRSRGGPLGETQYF

abundance: few
j_gene: TRBJ2-1
d_gene: NA
v_gene: TRBV20-1
CDR3nt: TGCAGCCTCAAGCCACCTGGTGAGCAGTTCTTC
CDR3aa: CSLKPPGEQFF

abundance: NA
j_gene: TRBJ2-7
d_gene: NA
v_gene: TRBV7-9
CDR3nt: TGTGCCAGCAGCTTAGCGGTTAGCGGCTACGAGCAGTACTTC
CDR3aa: CASSLAVSGYEQYF

abundance: few
j_gene: TRBJ1-5
d_gene: TRBD1
v_gene: TRBV7-9
CDR3nt: TGTGCCAGCGTGAGCGACAGGGGGGATCAGCCCCAGCATTTT
CDR3aa: CASVSDRGDQPQHF

abundance: NA
j_gene: TRBJ2-5
d_gene: NA
v_gene: TRBV5-1
CDR3nt: TGCGCCAGCAGCTTGCGAAACCAAGAGACCCAGTACTTC
CDR3aa: CASSLRNQETQYF

abundance: NA
j_gene: TRBJ1-6
d_gene: TRBD1
v_gene: TRBV19
CDR3nt: TGTGCCAGTAGCAAGAAGACAGGGGGAAACTCACCCCTCCACTTT
CDR3aa: CASSKKTGGNSPLHF

abundance: NA
j_gene: TRBJ2-3
d_gene: NA
v_gene: TRBV13
CDR3nt: TGTGCCAGCAGCATAATTACCACAGATACGCAGTATTTT
CDR3aa: CASSIITTDTQYF

abundance: NA
j_gene: TRBJ2-7
d_gene: NA
v_gene: TRBV19
CDR3nt: TGTGCCAGTAAGGGGTCGCCCTACGAGCAGTACTTC
CDR3aa: CASKGSPYEQYF

abundance: few
j_gene: TRBJ1-3
d_gene: TRBD1
v_gene: TRBV10-3
CDR3nt: TGTGCCATCAGCCAGGGACAGCGAAGCTCTGGAAACACCATATATTTT
CDR3aa: CAISQGQRSSGNTIYF

abundance: many
j_gene: TRBJ2-1
d_gene: TRBD1
v_gene: TRBV5-1
CDR3nt: TGCGCCAGCAGCCCGGGACAGGGGACATACAATGAGCAGTTCTTC
CDR3aa: CASSPGQGTYNEQFF

abundance: many
j_gene: TRBJ1-3
d_gene: NA
v_gene: TRBV12-3/TRBV12-4
CDR3nt: TGTGCCAGCAAACGTGTCAGCTCTGGAAACACCATATATTTT
CDR3aa: CASKRVSSGNTIYF

abundance: few
j_gene: TRBJ2-3
d_gene: TRBD2
v_gene: TRBV5-4
CDR3nt: TGTGCCAGCAGCGATGGTCGGCTAGCGGGGATATACACAGATACGCAGTATTTT
CDR3aa: CASSDGRLAGIYTDTQYF

abundance: few
j_gene: TRBJ2-5
d_gene: NA
v_gene: TRBV12-3/TRBV12-4
CDR3nt: TGTGCCAGCAGTCCAGGGGCGCAAGAGACCCAGTACTTC
CDR3aa: CASSPGAQETQYF

abundance: NA
j_gene: TRBJ2-2
d_gene: TRBD2
v_gene: TRBV10-3
CDR3nt: TGTGCCATCAGTCCCTCTTTGGGACTAGCGGGGGGTCACGGCACCGGGGAGCTGTTTTTT
CDR3aa: CAISPSLGLAGGHGTGELFF

abundance: few
j_gene: TRBJ2-5
d_gene: TRBD2
v_gene: TRBV27
CDR3nt: TGTGCCAGCAGTTTATATTTCGTAGCGGGGGGTCCCCCGGAGTCCCAGTACTTC
CDR3aa: CASSLYFVAGGPPESQYF

abundance: few
j_gene: TRBJ1-1
d_gene: NA
v_gene: TRBV29-1
CDR3nt: TGCAGCGTTGAAGGGAGGGGCTCTAACACTGAAGCTTTCTTT
CDR3aa: CSVEGRGSNTEAFF

abundance: NA
j_gene: TRBJ1-1
d_gene: NA
v_gene: TRBV18
CDR3nt: TGTGCCAGCTCAGTAGGGGAGATGAACACTGAAGCTTTCTTT
CDR3aa: CASSVGEMNTEAFF

abundance: many
j_gene: TRBJ2-1
d_gene: TRBD1
v_gene: TRBV27
CDR3nt: TGTGCCAGCAGTAAAGACAGGGCCTCCTACAATGAGCAGTTCTTC
CDR3aa: CASSKDRASYNEQFF

abundance: few
j_gene: TRBJ2-4
d_gene: TRBD1
v_gene: TRBV19
CDR3nt: TGTGCCAGTTGCCAGGGACAGGGAGGTATAGCCAAAAACATTCAGTACTTC
CDR3aa: CASCQGQGGIAKNIQYF

abundance: many
j_gene: TRBJ1-2
d_gene: TRBD1
v_gene: TRBV28
CDR3nt: TGTGCCAGCAGTTTGAATCAGGGCAGGGGGTCGGTAAACTATGGCTACACCTTC
CDR3aa: CASSLNQGRGSVNYGYTF

abundance: few
j_gene: TRBJ2-3
d_gene: NA
v_gene: TRBV12-3/TRBV12-4
CDR3nt: TGTGCCAGCACCCCTCGGTTGGGGTTCAGCACAGATACGCAGTATTTT
CDR3aa: CASTPRLGFSTDTQYF

abundance: few
j_gene: TRBJ2-3
d_gene: NA
v_gene: TRBV6-5
CDR3nt: TGTGCCAGCAGTTCCCCCGGGGTGGCCGTAAGGACGCAGTATTTT
CDR3aa: CASSSPGVAVRTQYF

abundance: NA
j_gene: TRBJ1-5
d_gene: NA
v_gene: TRBV4-2
CDR3nt: TGTGCCAGGGGCCCAGGGCTCCTCAATCAGCCCCAGCATTTT
CDR3aa: CARGPGLLNQPQHF

abundance: many
j_gene: TRBJ2-5
d_gene: NA
v_gene: TRBV10-1
CDR3nt: TGCGCCAGCAGTGAGTCTACAGGCCAAGAGACCCAGTACTTC
CDR3aa: CASSESTGQETQYF

abundance: NA
j_gene: TRBJ1-1
d_gene: TRBD1
v_gene: TRBV7-9
CDR3nt: TGTGCCAGCAGCCCGATAACCCTACAGGGGGTGACTGAAGCTTTCTTT
CDR3aa: CASSPITLQGVTEAFF

abundance: few
j_gene: TRBJ1-6
d_gene: TRBD1
v_gene: TRBV7-3
CDR3nt: TGTGCCAGCAGCTTAAGACAGGGGACATATCTGGGGCTGGGTTCACCCCTCCACTTT
CDR3aa: CASSLRQGTYLGLGSPLHF

abundance: many
j_gene: TRBJ2-2
d_gene: NA
v_gene: TRBV6-5
CDR3nt: TGTGCCAGCAGTTACCTGACAAGGAACACCGGGGAGCTGTTTTTT
CDR3aa: CASSYLTRNTGELFF

abundance: NA
j_gene: TRBJ2-1
d_gene: NA
v_gene: TRBV5-1
CDR3nt: TGCGCCAGCAGCTCACTAGGGGAGCGGGATGAGCAGTTCTTC
CDR3aa: CASSSLGERDEQFF

abundance: few
j_gene: TRBJ2-3
d_gene: TRBD1
v_gene: TRBV10-1
CDR3nt: TGCGCCAGCAGTGTGGGGACAGCTGACCCAGATACGCAGTATTTT
CDR3aa: CASSVGTADPDTQYF